This paragraph reports one TCR beta chain. V was trimmed by 2 bases and J by 0 bases, leaving 15 bases between them. Germline values: CDR1 MGHRA, CDR2 YSYEKL. This CDR3 has 17 amino acids. This specimen belongs to a study of blood T cell repertoires in COVID-19. As originally analysed: How many nucleated cells were present was estimated from reference gene primer amplification. Clones were read by immunoSEQ multiplex PCR, and TCRdb kept only the in-frame ones, dropping some. For V, J and clone size, that table is used; D and trimming come from the DNA. The sample consists of about 26,000 clones, less than 85% of them appearing once.

The TCR comes from an elderly man with active or convalescent COVID-19. The specimen was peripheral blood. J is TRBJ2-3 and V is TRBV4-1; maybe TRBD2 (6 bases). The CDR3 region is CASSQTHGGSSTDTQYF. For the CDR3, the DNA is TGCGCCAGCAGCCAAACACACGGGGGTTCTAGCACAGATACGCAGTATTTT.